This TCR beta chain was identified in a study of blood T cell repertoires in COVID-19. CDR1 and CDR2 from the germline V gene are SGHRS and YFSETQ. The CDR3 consists of 15 residues. Trimming removed 2 bases from V and 5 bases from J; junction bases left unmatched: 3. In the authors' workflow: It was from reference gene primer amplification that nucleated cell counts were estimated. Clones were read by immunoSEQ multiplex PCR, and TCRdb kept only the in-frame ones, dropping some. The DNA gave D and trimming, while V, J and clone size come from that table. The sample holds 150,000 or so clones, about 90% seen once.

The chain links TRBV5-1 to TRBJ2-5; TRBD2 agrees at 13 bases. The sequence came from a man aged 50 or older with acute or convalescent COVID-19. Source material: peripheral blood. The CDR3 loop reads CASSFGTSGMETQYF. The CDR3 region has the DNA TGCGCCAGCAGCTTCGGGACTAGCGGGATGGAGACCCAGTACTTC.